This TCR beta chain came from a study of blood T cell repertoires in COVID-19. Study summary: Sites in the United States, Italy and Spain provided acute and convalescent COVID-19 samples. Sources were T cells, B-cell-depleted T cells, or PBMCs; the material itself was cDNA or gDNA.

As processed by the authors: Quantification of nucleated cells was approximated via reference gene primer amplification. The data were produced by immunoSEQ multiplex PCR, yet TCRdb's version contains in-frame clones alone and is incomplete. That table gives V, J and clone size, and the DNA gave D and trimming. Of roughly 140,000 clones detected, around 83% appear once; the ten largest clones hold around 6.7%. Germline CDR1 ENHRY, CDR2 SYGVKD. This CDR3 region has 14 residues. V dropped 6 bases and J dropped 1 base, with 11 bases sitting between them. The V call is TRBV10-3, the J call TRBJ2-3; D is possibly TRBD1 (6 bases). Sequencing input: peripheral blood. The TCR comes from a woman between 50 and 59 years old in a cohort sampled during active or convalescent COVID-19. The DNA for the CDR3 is TGTGCCATCAGGCTTGACAGGCGCACAGATACGCAGTATTTT. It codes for CAIRLDRRTDTQYF.